This passage covers 19 T cell receptor beta chains from one sample sequenced in a study of vaccination effects on CD4 cells after COVID-19. No antigen has been identified for these receptors. The assay was immunoSEQ multiplex PCR, and TCRdb's table has in-frame clones only and misses some. The data contain approximately 40,000 clones, roughly 80% of them singletons. The culture ran for approximately 10 days, and then CD4+ T cells were isolated. The specimen was CD4+ T cells from PBMCs cultured without peptide, collected before COVID-19 vaccination. Receptors originate from a human donor who received a COVID-19 vaccine.

Only a few counts were recorded for this clone. This chain links TRBV5-1 with TRBJ1-1; 7 bases agree with TRBD1. The CDR3 is made up of 13 amino acids. Trimming removed 3 bases from V and 5 bases from J; junction bases left unmatched: 4. Germline loops: CDR1 SGHRS, CDR2 YFSETQ. CDR3 residues: CASSSGGETEAFF. The CDR3 DNA sequence: TGCGCCAGCAGCTCAGGGGGAGAAACTGAAGCTTTCTTT.

This clone was recorded a few times. The chain links TRBV4-2 to TRBJ1-2, with D unresolved. The CDR3 sequence is 15 residues long. From germline, CDR1 is LGHNA and CDR2 YNFKEQ. Between the trimmed V and J ends, which lost 4 bases and 4 bases, there was a span of 16 bases. Here the CDR3 reads CASSLRTVGSYGYTF. The CDR3 DNA reads TGTGCCAGCAGCCTCCGGACGGTCGGCAGCTATGGCTACACCTTC.

The J gene is TRBJ2-3, the V gene TRBV11-2, with D possibly being TRBD2 (6 bases). There are 18 residues in the CDR3. CDR1 is SGHAT and CDR2 is FQNNGV in the germline V gene. The V end was cut by 5 bases, the J end by 4 bases, with 25 bases between. The CDR3 sequence: CASSPSGAAGGSADTQYF. The CDR3 bases are TGTGCCAGCAGCCCGAGTGGGGCTGCCGGGGGAAGTGCAGATACGCAGTATTTT.

The chain carries TRBV24-1 and TRBJ2-5; no firm D call. Per germline, CDR1 KGHDR and CDR2 SFDVKD. V was cut by 2 bases and J by 5 bases, with 11 bases left in between. The length of the CDR3 is 14 residues. CDR3 nucleotides: TGTGCCACCAGTGATTCCGACGGATTGGAGACCCAGTACTTC. Translated, it gives CATSDSDGLETQYF.

V and J are TRBV11-2 and TRBJ1-4; unclear D gene. V gave up 6 bases and J gave up 4 bases, with 9 bases separating them. Germline assignment: CDR1 SGHAT and CDR2 FQNNGV. This CDR3 has 13 amino acids. In nucleotides, the CDR3 is TGTGCCAGCAGTCGCGCCAGTAATGAAAAACTGTTTTTT. It translates to CASSRASNEKLFF.

This clone was detected only a few times. The chain combines TRBV6-5 with TRBJ1-5; D is unresolved. Germline-derived CDR1 and CDR2 are MNHEY and SVGAGI. V was trimmed by 4 bases and J by 5 bases, leaving 9 bases between them. This CDR3 is built from 13 residues. The CDR3 loop is CASSSGNHQPQHF. The CDR3 DNA sequence: TGTGCCAGCAGTTCAGGTAACCATCAGCCCCAGCATTTT.

J is TRBJ2-3 and V is TRBV3-1 (or the pseudogene TRBV3-2); D is ambiguous. There are 14 residues in the CDR3. V was clipped by 2 bases and J by 1 base, with 7 bases between them. Germline V gives CDR1 LGHDT, CDR2 YNNKEL (reference sequence). The CDR3 coding sequence is TGTGCCAGCAGCCAACGGCAGGGCACAGATACGCAGTATTTT. This sequence encodes CASSQRQGTDTQYF.

The chain uses TRBV5-1 and TRBJ1-4; D perhaps matches TRBD1 (6 bases). Trimming stripped 3 bases from V and 4 bases from J, with 13 bases between. The CDR3 runs to 15 residues. In germline, CDR1 is SGHRS, CDR2 YFSETQ. CDR3 region: CASSSQGSGNEKLFF. Here the CDR3 DNA reads TGCGCCAGCAGCTCACAGGGTTCGGGTAATGAAAAACTGTTTTTT.

The DNA of the CDR3 is TGCGCCAGCTCTCCCTCTCCAGGGAACACCGGGGAGCTGTTTTTT. Its protein product is CASSPSPGNTGELFF. The V call is TRBV5-1, the J call TRBJ2-2, with D uncertain. Between the trimmed V and J ends, which lost 7 bases and 1 base, there was a span of 14 bases. The V gene's germline CDR1 is SGHRS and CDR2 YFSETQ. The CDR3 is made up of 15 amino acids.

The genes are TRBV20-1 and TRBJ1-3; TRBD1 is a possible D gene (6 bases). Trimming shortened V by 3 bases and J by 0 bases, and 15 bases separated the two germline ends. From germline, CDR1 is DFQATT and CDR2 SNEGSKA (reference sequence). The CDR3 sequence is 16 residues long. CDR3 nucleotides: TGCAGTGCTAGTGTCCTAGACAGGAGCTCTGGAAACACCATATATTTT. Translated, it gives CSASVLDRSSGNTIYF.

CDR3 DNA sequence: TGTGCCAGCAGTTATCTACCCCCGGGACGTTTGCTCCCCTACGAGCAGTACGTC. Translating gives CASSYLPPGRLLPYEQYV. V and J are TRBV27 and TRBJ2-7; D possibly matches TRBD1 or TRBD2 (5 bases each). Trimming shortened V by 4 bases and J by 2 bases, and 24 bases separated the two germline ends. The length of the CDR3 is 18 residues. The V gene's germline CDR1 is MNHEY and CDR2 SMNVEV (reference sequence).

This clone was counted a single time. The chain is built from TRBV19 and TRBJ2-1; 9 nucleotides align to TRBD2. There are 15 residues in the CDR3. Trimming at V came to 6 bases and at J to 0 bases, leaving 3 bases not matched to a gene. Germline-derived CDR1 and CDR2 are LNHDA and SQIVND (reference sequence). CDR3 loop: CASSPTSGSYNEQFF. CDR3 coding DNA: TGTGCCAGTAGCCCGACTAGCGGCTCCTACAATGAGCAGTTCTTC.

The chain joins TRBV6-5 to TRBJ2-7; D is unresolved. Germline values: CDR1 MNHEY, CDR2 SVGAGI. The CDR3 spans 13 residues. The V gene lost 5 bases and the J gene lost 1 base, with 9 bases spanning the gap. The CDR3 loop reads CASSINWSYEQYV. CDR3 in DNA: TGTGCCAGCAGTATTAACTGGTCCTACGAGCAGTACGTC.

The V and J genes are TRBV3-1 (or the pseudogene TRBV3-2) and TRBJ2-3; 8 nucleotides line up with TRBD2. Germline loops: CDR1 LGHDT, CDR2 YNNKEL (reference sequence). V lost 1 base to trimming and J lost 4 bases; unmatched junction nucleotides: 10. The CDR3 contains 17 residues. The CDR3 protein is CASSQGMFGLAADTQYF. The DNA for the CDR3 is TGTGCCAGCAGCCAAGGAATGTTCGGACTAGCCGCAGATACGCAGTATTTT.

The chain employs TRBV4-1 and TRBJ2-5; TRBD1 or TRBD2 may be the D gene (5 bases each). Trimming took off 0 bases at V and 10 bases at J, with 21 bases between the two ends. The CDR3 loop spans 16 amino acids. The germline V gene encodes CDR1 MGHRA and CDR2 YSYEKL. The CDR3 region is CASSQEEAVVLRGQYF. CDR3 in DNA: TGCGCCAGCAGCCAAGAAGAAGCGGTGGTCTTGAGGGGCCAGTACTTC.

The J gene is TRBJ2-4, the V gene TRBV27; 9 nucleotides align to TRBD1. CDR1 and CDR2 from the germline V gene are MNHEY and SMNVEV (reference sequence). There are 16 residues in the CDR3. V lost 5 bases to trimming and J lost 0 bases; unmatched junction nucleotides: 5. The CDR3 DNA follows: TGTGCCAGCAGTGAACGGACAGGGGTAGCCAAAAACATTCAGTACTTC. Residues: CASSERTGVAKNIQYF.

V and J are TRBV18 and TRBJ2-7, with no clear D. The CDR3 contains 13 residues. Per the germline V gene, CDR1 is KGHSH and CDR2 is LQKENI. The V gene lost 5 bases and the J gene lost 3 bases, with 11 bases spanning the gap. Written as DNA, the CDR3 is TGTGCCAGCTCAGTCGGGCCTGACTACGAGCAGTACGTC. As protein: CASSVGPDYEQYV.

The chain is built from TRBV5-5 and TRBJ1-2; D is uncertain. Germline V gene lookup returns CDR1 SGHKS and CDR2 YYEKEE (reference sequence). CDR3 size: 13 residues. V shed 6 bases and J shed 0 bases, with 9 bases lying between them. The DNA for the CDR3 is TGTGCCAGCACTTTAATACCTAACTATGGCTACACCTTC. Protein: CASTLIPNYGYTF.

The V and J genes are TRBV13 and TRBJ2-5; 7 bases line up with TRBD1. The CDR3 totals 13 residues. V dropped 10 bases and J dropped 2; count of bases not matched to a gene: 7. CDR1 is PRHDT, CDR2 FYEKMQ, per germline (reference sequence). CDR3 DNA sequence: TGTGCCACCCGACTGGGACAGCAAGAGACCCAGTACTTC. Its translation is CATRLGQQETQYF.